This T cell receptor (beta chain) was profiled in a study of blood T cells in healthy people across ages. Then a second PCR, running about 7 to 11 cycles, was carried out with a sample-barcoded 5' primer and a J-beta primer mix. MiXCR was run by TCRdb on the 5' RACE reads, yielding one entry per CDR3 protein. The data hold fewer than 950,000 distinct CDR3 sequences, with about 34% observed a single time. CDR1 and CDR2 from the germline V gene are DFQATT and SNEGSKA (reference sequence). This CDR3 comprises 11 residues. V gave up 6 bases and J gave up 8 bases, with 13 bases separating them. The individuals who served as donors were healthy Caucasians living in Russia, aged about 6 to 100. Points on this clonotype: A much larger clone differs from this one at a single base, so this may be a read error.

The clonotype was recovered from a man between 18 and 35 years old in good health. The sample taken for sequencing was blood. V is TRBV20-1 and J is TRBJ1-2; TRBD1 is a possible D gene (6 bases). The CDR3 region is CSAQTGGGYTF. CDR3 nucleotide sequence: TGCAGTGCCCAGACAGGCGGAGGCTACACCTTC.